This TCR beta chain was recovered during a study of blood T cell repertoires in COVID-19. Study in general: Researchers got acute and convalescent COVID-19 samples from the United States, Italy and Spain.

Per the original methods: Researchers report that nucleated cell counts were estimated from reference gene primer amplification. TCRdb's table, derived via immunoSEQ multiplex PCR, lists solely in-frame clones and lacks some. V, J and clone size were drawn from that table, and D and trimming were deduced from the DNA. The sample shows approximately 220,000 clones, roughly 86% of them seen only once. CDR3 length: 17 residues. V was pared by 4 bases and J by 2 bases, with 8 bases of the junction left unmatched. CDR1 is SNHLY and CDR2 is FYNNEI in the germline V gene. The sample comprised peripheral blood. The sequence was obtained from a man aged 55 to 70 with acute or convalescent COVID-19. This chain links TRBV2 with TRBJ2-7; TRBD2 agrees at 13 bases. The CDR3 is CASSAPTSGGTTYEQYF. DNA of the CDR3: TGTGCCAGCAGTGCTCCGACTAGCGGGGGGACCACCTACGAGCAGTACTTC.